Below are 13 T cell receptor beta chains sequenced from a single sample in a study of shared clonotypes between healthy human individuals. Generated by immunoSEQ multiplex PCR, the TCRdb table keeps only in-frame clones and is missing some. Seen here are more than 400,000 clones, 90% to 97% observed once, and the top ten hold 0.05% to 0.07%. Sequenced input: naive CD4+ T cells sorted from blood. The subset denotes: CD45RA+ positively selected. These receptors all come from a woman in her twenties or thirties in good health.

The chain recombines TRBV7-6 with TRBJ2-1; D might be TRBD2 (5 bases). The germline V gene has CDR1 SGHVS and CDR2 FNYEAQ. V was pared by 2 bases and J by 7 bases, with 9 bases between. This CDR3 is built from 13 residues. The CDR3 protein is CASSLNGENEQFF. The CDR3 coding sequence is TGTGCCAGCAGCTTAAATGGGGAGAATGAGCAGTTCTTC.

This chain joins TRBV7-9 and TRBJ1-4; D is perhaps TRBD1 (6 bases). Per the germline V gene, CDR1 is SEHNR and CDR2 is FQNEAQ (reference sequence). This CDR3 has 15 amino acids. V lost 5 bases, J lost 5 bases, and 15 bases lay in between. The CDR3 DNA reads TGTGCCAGCAGCCAATGGGGGCAGATAAATGAAAAACTGTTTTTT. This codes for CASSQWGQINEKLFF.

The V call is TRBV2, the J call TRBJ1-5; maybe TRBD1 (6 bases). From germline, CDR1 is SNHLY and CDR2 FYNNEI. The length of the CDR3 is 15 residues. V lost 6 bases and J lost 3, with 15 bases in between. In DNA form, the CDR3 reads TGTGCCAGCAGCACCGGGACACAGGACAATCAGCCCCAGCATTTT. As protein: CASSTGTQDNQPQHF.

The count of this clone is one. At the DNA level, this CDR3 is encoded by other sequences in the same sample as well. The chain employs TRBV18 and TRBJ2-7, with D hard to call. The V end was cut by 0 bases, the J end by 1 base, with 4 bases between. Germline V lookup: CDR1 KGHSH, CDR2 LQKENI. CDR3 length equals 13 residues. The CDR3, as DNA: TGTGCCAGCTCACCACCCTCTTCCTACGAGCAGTACTTC. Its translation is CASSPPSSYEQYF.

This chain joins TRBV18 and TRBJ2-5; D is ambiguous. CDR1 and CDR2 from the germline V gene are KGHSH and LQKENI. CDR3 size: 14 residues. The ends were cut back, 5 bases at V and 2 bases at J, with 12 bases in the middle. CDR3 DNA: TGTGCCAGCTCAGTAGGTCTAGGACAAGAGACCCAGTACTTC. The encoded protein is CASSVGLGQETQYF.

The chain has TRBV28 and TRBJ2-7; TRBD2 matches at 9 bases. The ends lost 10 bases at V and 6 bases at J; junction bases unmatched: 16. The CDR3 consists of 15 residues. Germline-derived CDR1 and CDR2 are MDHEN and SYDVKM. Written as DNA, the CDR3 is TGTGCCAACTCCCCTAGCGGGAACTTACCAGGCGAGCAGTACTTC. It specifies CANSPSGNLPGEQYF. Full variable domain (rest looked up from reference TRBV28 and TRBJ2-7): DVKVTQSSRYLVKRTGEKVFLECVQDMDHENMFWYRQDPGLGLRLIYFSYDVKMKEKGDIPEGYSVSREKKERFSLILESASTNQTSMYLCANSPSGNLPGEQYFGPGTRLTVT.

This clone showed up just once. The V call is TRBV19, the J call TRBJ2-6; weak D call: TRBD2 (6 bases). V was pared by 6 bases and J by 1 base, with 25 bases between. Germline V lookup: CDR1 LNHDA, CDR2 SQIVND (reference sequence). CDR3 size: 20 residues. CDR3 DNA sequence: TGTGCCAGTAGCTCACGGGACTCGGGTCAGGCGGTGTCTGGGGCCAACGTCCTGACTTTC. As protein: CASSSRDSGQAVSGANVLTF.

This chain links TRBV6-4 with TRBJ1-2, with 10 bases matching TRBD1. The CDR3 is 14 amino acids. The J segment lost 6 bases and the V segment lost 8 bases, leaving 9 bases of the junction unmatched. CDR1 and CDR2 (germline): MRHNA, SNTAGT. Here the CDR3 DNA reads TGTGCCAGCTCTCGGACAGGGGGAAAGGATGGCTACACCTTC. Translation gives CASSRTGGKDGYTF.

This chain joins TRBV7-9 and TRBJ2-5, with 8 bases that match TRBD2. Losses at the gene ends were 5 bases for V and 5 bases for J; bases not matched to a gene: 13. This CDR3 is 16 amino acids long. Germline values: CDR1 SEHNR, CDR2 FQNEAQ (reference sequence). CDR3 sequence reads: CASSPRGSGRGETQYF. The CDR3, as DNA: TGTGCCAGCAGCCCCCGGGGGAGCGGGAGAGGTGAGACCCAGTACTTC. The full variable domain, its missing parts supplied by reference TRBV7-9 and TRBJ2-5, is DTGVSQNPRHKITKRGQNVTFRCDPISEHNRLYWYRQTLGQGPEFLTYFQNEAQLEKSRLLSDRFSAERPKGSFSTLEIQRTEQGDSAMYLCASSPRGSGRGETQYFGPGTRLLVL.

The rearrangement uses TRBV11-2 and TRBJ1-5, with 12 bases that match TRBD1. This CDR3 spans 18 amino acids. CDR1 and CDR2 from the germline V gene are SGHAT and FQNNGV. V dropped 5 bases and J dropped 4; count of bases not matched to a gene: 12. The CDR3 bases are TGTGCCAGCAGCCCCAGTAGGGACAGGGGGCATAGGAATCAGCCCCAGCATTTT. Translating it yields CASSPSRDRGHRNQPQHF.

This chain's CDR3 is CASRNQETQYF. The CDR3 region has the DNA TGTGCCAGCAGGAACCAAGAGACCCAGTACTTC. This rearrangement joins TRBV28 to TRBJ2-5; D gene uncertain. Trimming took 6 bases from V and 0 from J, leaving 2 bases between them. Germline V gene data show CDR1 as MDHEN and CDR2 as SYDVKM. This CDR3 has 11 amino acids.

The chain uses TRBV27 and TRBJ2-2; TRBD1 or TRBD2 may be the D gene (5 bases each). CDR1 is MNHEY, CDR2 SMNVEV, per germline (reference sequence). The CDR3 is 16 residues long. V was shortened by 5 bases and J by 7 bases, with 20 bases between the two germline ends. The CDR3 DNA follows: TGTGCCAGCAGTGGGGCCGGGACCTTCACGGGCGGGGAGCTGTTTTTT. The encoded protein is CASSGAGTFTGGELFF.

Here the CDR3 DNA reads TGTGCCAGCAGCTTCCCGGGGCGAAGGGGCGATGAGCAGTTCTTC. Its protein is CASSFPGRRGDEQFF. J is TRBJ2-1 and V is TRBV7-2; D possibly uses TRBD1 or TRBD2 (5 bases each). Germline assignment: CDR1 SGHTA and CDR2 FQGNSA. V was shortened by 3 bases and J by 8 bases, with 17 bases between the two germline ends. This CDR3 spans 15 amino acids.